One and the same sample provided the 6 T cell receptor beta chains below, sequenced in a study of patients and donors after allogeneic stem cell transplantation. A single record per CDR3 protein comes from TCRdb applying MiXCR to the RT-PCR reads. The table includes some 230,000 distinct CDR3 sequences, roughly an eighth detected once. The source material was blood, either unsorted or a sorted T cell fraction (not recorded which). The receptors shown here come from a human donor who was either an allogeneic HSCT recipient or a stem cell or donor lymphocyte infusion donor (not recorded which). It is not recorded whose cells these are; they may come from a transplant donor.

There are many counts of this clonotype. V gene TRBV16 combines with J gene TRBJ1-1; unclear D gene. The CDR3 loop spans 13 amino acids. CDR1 is KGHSY and CDR2 is FQNENV in the germline V gene. The V end lost 1 base, the J end lost 1 base, and 4 bases lay between the germline ends. CDR3 in DNA: TGTGCCAGCAGCCAATTGGGGAACACTGAAGCTTTCTTT. This translates into CASSQLGNTEAFF.

The chain carries TRBV5-1 and TRBJ1-1; tentatively, D is TRBD1 (5 bases). V lost 6 bases and J 5 bases, leaving 17 bases between the germline ends. CDR3 size: 14 residues. In germline, CDR1 is SGHRS, CDR2 YFSETQ. This CDR3 reads CASNDGGVRTEAFF. In DNA form, the CDR3 reads TGCGCCAGCAACGACGGGGGGGTCCGGACTGAAGCTTTCTTT.

In this sample, this clonotype turned up a few times. The chain has TRBV7-9 and TRBJ2-3; D might be TRBD2 (6 bases). Trimming stripped 1 base from V and 1 base from J, with 12 bases between. The CDR3 is 16 amino acids. The germline V gene has CDR1 SEHNR and CDR2 FQNEAQ (reference sequence). CDR3 protein: CASSLGSGTGTDTQYF. The CDR3 nucleotides read TGTGCCAGCAGCTTAGGTAGCGGAACAGGCACAGATACGCAGTATTTT.

This clonotype appeared many times. The chain uses TRBV12-3 or TRBV12-4 and TRBJ1-2, with D unresolved. The CDR3 consists of 13 residues. Deletions cut 4 bases from V and 8 bases from J, with 14 bases between. In DNA, the CDR3 is TGTGCCAGCAGTTCCACGACCCGAGGGGGCTACACCTTC. Translating it yields CASSSTTRGGYTF.

This clonotype was recorded a few times. The J gene is TRBJ1-2, the V gene TRBV3-1; TRBD1 aligns across 8 bases. Germline V lookup: CDR1 LGHDT, CDR2 YNNKEL (reference sequence). J lost 4 bases, V lost 7 bases, and 2 bases had no gene match. This CDR3 region has 12 residues. CDR3 amino acids: CASTTGGYGYTF. In nucleotides, the CDR3 is TGTGCCAGCACCACAGGGGGCTATGGCTACACCTTC.

The gene calls are TRBV5-1 and TRBJ2-1; 13 bases align to TRBD2. Germline V CDR1 and CDR2: SGHRS, YFSETQ. There are 16 residues in the CDR3. The ends lost 4 bases at V and 2 bases at J; junction bases unmatched: 3. CDR3 loop: CASSPGTSGAYNEQFF. CDR3 in DNA: TGCGCCAGCAGCCCCGGGACTAGCGGGGCCTACAATGAGCAGTTCTTC. The full variable domain, with the rest looked up from reference TRBV5-1 and TRBJ2-1, is KAGVTQTPRYLIKTRGQQVTLSCSPISGHRSVSWYQQTPGQGLQFLFEYFSETQRNKGNFPGRFSGRQFSNSRSEMNVSTLELGDSALYLCASSPGTSGAYNEQFFGPGTRLTVL.